Listed below are T cell receptor beta chains from one sample, sequenced in a study of T cell responses to AZD1222 COVID-19 vaccine. Using immunoSEQ multiplex PCR, the repertoire was profiled, and TCRdb retains in-frame clones only, with some absent. The table includes 84,000 or so clones, roughly nine tenths detected once. Sequencing was performed on peripheral blood, taken 28 days after the second AZD1222 dose. These receptors originate from an adult who received the AZD1222 COVID-19 vaccine. Each CDR3 is given with its conserved first and last residue. The D gene is left open where the match is weak. Size is stated for part of the rows, as once, few or many counts, or as a class when the clone is expanded.

>NA|TRBV7-5|NA|TRBJ1-2
CARSTRQGADFGYTF
TGTGCCAGAAGCACCCGACAGGGGGCCGATTTCGGCTACACCTTC
>NA|TRBV4-3|TRBD1|TRBJ2-7
CASSQDGTEPYEQYF
TGCGCCAGCAGCCAAGATGGGACAGAGCCGTACGAGCAGTACTTC
>once|TRBV27|NA|TRBJ1-1
CASSLRDTTTEAFF
TGTGCCAGCAGTTTACGGGACACTACCACTGAAGCTTTCTTT
>NA|TRBV9|NA|TRBJ1-3
CASSLNTNSGNTIYF
TGTGCCAGCAGCCTCAATACGAACTCTGGAAACACCATATATTTT
>NA|TRBV27|NA|TRBJ1-4
CASGSGGVSNEKLFF
TGTGCCAGCGGATCGGGGGGGGTTTCTAATGAAAAACTGTTTTTT
>NA|TRBV10-3|NA|TRBJ2-7
CAISDGTGSYEQYF
TGTGCCATCAGTGACGGGACGGGCTCCTACGAGCAGTACTTC
>NA|TRBV11-1|TRBD1|TRBJ2-2
CASSLGQGDTGELFF
TGTGCCAGCAGCTTAGGACAGGGCGACACCGGGGAGCTGTTTTTT
>NA|TRBV30|TRBD1|TRBJ2-3
CAWSWDSSTDTQYF
TGTGCCTGGAGTTGGGACAGTAGCACAGATACGCAGTATTTT
>NA|TRBV19|NA|TRBJ1-5
CASRHGNQPQHF
TGTGCCAGTAGACACGGCAATCAGCCCCAGCATTTT
>NA|TRBV6-2/TRBV6-3|TRBD1|TRBJ2-5
CASSYSRDRVVRETQYF
TGTGCCAGCAGTTACTCGAGGGACAGGGTAGTTAGAGAGACCCAGTACTTC
>NA|TRBV6-1|NA|TRBJ1-1
CASSEANLAWGPRNTEAFF
TGTGCCAGCAGTGAAGCTAACTTGGCCTGGGGGCCGCGGAACACTGAAGCTTTCTTT
>NA|TRBV6-6|NA|TRBJ1-1
CASSLNRVMNTEAFF
TGTGCCAGCAGTCTTAACAGGGTCATGAACACTGAAGCTTTCTTT
>NA|TRBV19|NA|TRBJ1-1
CASKDSNTEAFF
TGTGCCAGCAAGGACAGCAACACTGAAGCTTTCTTT
>NA|TRBV18|NA|TRBJ2-7
CASRDFSSYEQYF
TGTGCCAGCCGGGACTTCAGCTCCTACGAGCAGTACTTC
>NA|TRBV11-3|TRBD1|TRBJ2-7
CASSTPGQGAYEQYF
TGTGCCAGCAGCACACCGGGACAGGGGGCCTACGAGCAGTACTTC
>NA|TRBV29-1|NA|TRBJ2-2
CSAVGTLNTGELFF
TGCAGTGCTGTCGGGACACTGAACACCGGGGAGCTGTTTTTT
>NA|TRBV9|TRBD2|TRBJ2-6
CASSTQTSSSGANVLTF
TGTGCCAGCAGCACACAGACTAGCTCCTCTGGGGCCAACGTCCTGACTTTC
>NA|TRBV28|TRBD1|TRBJ1-2
CASSFFPGTGGNYGYTF
TGTGCCAGCAGTTTCTTCCCCGGGACAGGGGGGAACTATGGCTACACCTTC
>once|TRBV5-4|NA|TRBJ2-5
CASSPPGRGRETQYF
TGTGCCAGCAGTCCCCCAGGGCGCGGGCGAGAGACCCAGTACTTC
>NA|TRBV2|NA|TRBJ2-5
CASSAASRETQYF
TGTGCCAGCAGTGCGGCCAGTCGGGAGACCCAGTACTTC
>NA|TRBV6-1|NA|TRBJ2-2
CASSEVSTGELFF
TGTGCCAGCAGTGAAGTTAGCACCGGGGAGCTGTTTTTT
>NA|TRBV11-3|TRBD1|TRBJ2-2
CASSRQGTGELFF
TGTGCCAGCAGCCGACAGGGAACCGGGGAGCTGTTTTTT
>NA|TRBV11-3|NA|TRBJ2-3
CASSLGQGWGDTQYF
TGTGCCAGCAGCTTGGGGCAGGGTTGGGGAGATACGCAGTATTTT
>NA|TRBV9|NA|TRBJ1-1
CASSGDWNTEAFF
TGTGCCAGCAGCGGAGACTGGAACACTGAAGCTTTCTTT
>NA|TRBV7-8|NA|TRBJ2-5
CASRPERGVYQETQYF
TGTGCCAGCAGGCCGGAGCGTGGGGTGTACCAAGAGACCCAGTACTTC
>NA|TRBV20-1|NA|TRBJ2-3
CSASLGSRHSTDTQYF
TGCAGTGCTAGTTTGGGTAGCCGCCACAGCACAGATACGCAGTATTTT
>NA|TRBV12-3/TRBV12-4|NA|TRBJ2-1
CASSFGVREQFF
TGTGCCAGCAGTTTTGGGGTCCGCGAGCAGTTCTTC
>NA|TRBV11-2|NA|TRBJ1-5
CASSLEGGFTPQPQHF
TGTGCCAGCAGCTTAGAGGGGGGGTTTACTCCTCAGCCCCAGCATTTT
>NA|TRBV7-2|NA|TRBJ1-2
CASSSDPRADYGYTF
TGTGCCAGCAGCTCCGATCCCCGGGCCGACTATGGCTACACCTTC
>NA|TRBV6-5|NA|TRBJ1-5
CASSTAGRVGQPQHF
TGTGCCAGCAGCACGGCAGGGAGGGTAGGTCAGCCCCAGCATTTT
>NA|TRBV19|NA|TRBJ1-4
CASSIESDEKLFF
TGTGCCAGTAGTATAGAATCGGATGAAAAACTGTTTTTT
>NA|TRBV6-4|TRBD1|TRBJ1-5
CASRDRGQNQPQHF
TGTGCCAGCCGAGACAGGGGGCAGAATCAGCCCCAGCATTTT
>once|TRBV5-1|TRBD2|TRBJ2-1
CASSSPGLAGNEQFF
TGCGCCAGCAGCTCGCCGGGACTAGCCGGCAATGAGCAGTTCTTC
>NA|TRBV6-5|TRBD1|TRBJ2-5
CASRDRGRKETQYF
TGTGCCAGCAGAGACAGGGGGCGCAAAGAGACCCAGTACTTC
>NA|TRBV3-1/TRBV3-2|TRBD2|TRBJ2-3
CASSHLAGGLGDTQYF
TGTGCCAGCAGCCATCTAGCGGGGGGACTCGGAGATACGCAGTATTTT
>NA|TRBV6-4|TRBD2|TRBJ2-3
CASRGLVPDTQYF
TGTGCCAGCAGGGGACTAGTCCCAGATACGCAGTATTTT
>NA|TRBV6-2/TRBV6-3|NA|TRBJ2-7
CASSDPPADVSKTSEQYF
TGTGCCAGCAGTGACCCTCCTGCTGACGTCTCGAAAACATCCGAGCAGTACTTC
>NA|TRBV12-3/TRBV12-4|TRBD1|TRBJ1-2
CASIRDRDGYTF
TGTGCCAGCATCCGGGACAGGGATGGCTACACCTTC
>NA|TRBV27|TRBD1|TRBJ1-6
CASSLTAGTATPLHF
TGTGCCAGCAGTTTAACCGCCGGGACAGCCACACCCCTCCACTTT
>NA|TRBV18|TRBD2|TRBJ2-3
CASSYGPDLAGNTDTQYF
TGTGCCAGCTCCTACGGTCCCGACCTAGCGGGGAACACAGATACGCAGTATTTT
>NA|TRBV5-5|NA|TRBJ2-2
CASSPVSYRGGTGELFF
TGTGCCAGCAGCCCGGTTTCTTATCGGGGTGGCACCGGGGAGCTGTTTTTT
>NA|TRBV5-4|NA|TRBJ1-1
CASSLGGTLLTEAFF
TGTGCCAGCAGCTTGGGGGGGACCCTGCTCACTGAAGCTTTCTTT
>NA|TRBV15|TRBD1|TRBJ1-1
CATSTRTGNLRAFF
TGTGCCACCAGCACCAGGACAGGGAATTTAAGGGCTTTCTTT
>NA|TRBV6-5|NA|TRBJ2-2
CASSYSGNTGELFF
TGTGCCAGCAGTTACTCGGGGAACACCGGGGAGCTGTTTTTT
>NA|TRBV6-6|NA|TRBJ1-2
CASSYSTGEGYGYTF
TGTGCCAGCAGTTACTCGACCGGAGAGGGCTATGGCTACACCTTC
>NA|TRBV9|NA|TRBJ1-1
CASSVNSYLRTEAFF
TGTGCCAGCAGCGTAAACAGCTACCTTAGGACTGAAGCTTTCTTT
>NA|TRBV7-9|TRBD1|TRBJ2-7
CASSPAWGQSSYEQYF
TGTGCCAGCAGCCCTGCATGGGGACAGAGCTCCTACGAGCAGTACTTC
>once|TRBV29-1|NA|TRBJ1-1
CSAEGGRGDTEAFF
TGCAGCGCTGAGGGGGGGAGAGGGGACACTGAAGCTTTCTTT
>once|TRBV5-1|TRBD2|TRBJ2-2
CASSPGLAGGTGELFF
TGCGCCAGCAGCCCCGGACTAGCGGGGGGGACCGGGGAGCTGTTTTTT
>NA|TRBV9|TRBD1|TRBJ1-3
CASSVETGTGNTIYF
TGTGCCAGCAGCGTAGAGACAGGGACAGGAAACACCATATATTTT
>once|TRBV6-1|NA|TRBJ1-6
CASSEGRVDNSPLHF
TGTGCCAGCAGTGAAGGCAGGGTCGATAATTCACCCCTCCACTTT
>NA|TRBV28|NA|TRBJ1-2
CASSFHRLTNYGYTF
TGTGCCAGCAGTTTCCACCGGTTGACTAACTATGGCTACACCTTC
>few|TRBV30|NA|TRBJ1-6
CAWSVNSPLHF
TGTGCCTGGAGTGTCAATTCACCCCTCCACTTT
>NA|TRBV12-3/TRBV12-4|NA|TRBJ2-3
CASRGGTTDTQYF
TGTGCCAGCAGAGGAGGGACGACCGATACGCAGTATTTT
>NA|TRBV27|NA|TRBJ1-1
CASSFSGAETEAFF
TGTGCCAGCAGTTTTTCAGGGGCAGAGACTGAAGCTTTCTTT